This TCR beta chain derives from a study of brain T cells in children with intractable seizures. Clones were sequenced by immunoSEQ multiplex PCR, and TCRdb holds only the in-frame ones, with some missing. The table lists roughly 80,000 clones, under 95% of them singletons. Trimming removed 6 bases at V and 4 bases at J, with 24 bases between. Per germline, CDR1 MNHEY and CDR2 SMNVEV (reference sequence). This CDR3 region has 17 residues. Sequences were derived from peripheral blood, sampled at surgery. The clonotype comes from a girl aged 2 to 9 with Rasmussen encephalitis and intractable seizures. This chain connects TRBV27 to TRBJ1-1; weak D call: TRBD1 (6 bases). The CDR3 loop is CASSPIFAFQGTTEAFF. CDR3 bases: TGTGCCAGCAGCCCGATCTTCGCTTTCCAGGGGACCACTGAAGCTTTCTTT.